The sequence of this TCR beta chain was determined in a study of blood T cell repertoires in COVID-19. Study summary: The United States, Italy and Spain were the sources of the acute and convalescent COVID-19 samples. T cells, B-cell-depleted T cells, or PBMCs supplied cDNA or gDNA.

Enrolled during active infection, Seattle patients were then followed longitudinally. This CDR3 has 16 amino acids. Trimming removed 4 bases from V and 2 bases from J; junction bases left unmatched: 5. Per the germline V gene, CDR1 is SGHNT and CDR2 is YENEEA. This clone was detected a few times. Original methodology: Reference gene primer amplification yielded estimated nucleated cell counts. Method: immunoSEQ multiplex PCR; TCRdb's copy keeps in-frame clones and lacks some. The D gene and trimming were derived from the DNA, and the V and J assignments and clone size from that table. The top ten hold more than 4.5% of the sample, which has tens of thousands of clones, around 90% seen once.

The clonotype originates from a man aged 55 to 69 with COVID-19, enrolled during active disease. The source material was peripheral blood. J is TRBJ2-2 and V is TRBV11-3, with 9 bases identical to TRBD2. The CDR3, as DNA: TGTGCCAGCAGCTCCCTTAGCGGGGGCAACACCGGGGAGCTGTTTTTT. Translation gives CASSSLSGGNTGELFF.